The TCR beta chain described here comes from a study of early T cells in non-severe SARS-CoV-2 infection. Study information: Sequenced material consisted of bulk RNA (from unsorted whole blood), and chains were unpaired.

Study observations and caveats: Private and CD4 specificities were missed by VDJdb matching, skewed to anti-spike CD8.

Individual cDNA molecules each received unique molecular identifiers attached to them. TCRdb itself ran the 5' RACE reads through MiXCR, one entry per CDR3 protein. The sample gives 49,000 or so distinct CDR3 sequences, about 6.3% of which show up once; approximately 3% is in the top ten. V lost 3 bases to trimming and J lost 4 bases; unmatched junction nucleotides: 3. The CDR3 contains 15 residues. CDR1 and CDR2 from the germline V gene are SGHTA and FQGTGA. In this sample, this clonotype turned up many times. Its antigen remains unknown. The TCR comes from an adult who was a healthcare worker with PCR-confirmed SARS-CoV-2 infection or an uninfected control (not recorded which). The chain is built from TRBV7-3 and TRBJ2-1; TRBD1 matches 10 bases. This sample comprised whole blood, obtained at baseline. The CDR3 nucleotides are TGTGCCAGCAGCTTCGGACAGGGGGATTACAATGAGCAGTTCTTC. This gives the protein CASSFGQGDYNEQFF.